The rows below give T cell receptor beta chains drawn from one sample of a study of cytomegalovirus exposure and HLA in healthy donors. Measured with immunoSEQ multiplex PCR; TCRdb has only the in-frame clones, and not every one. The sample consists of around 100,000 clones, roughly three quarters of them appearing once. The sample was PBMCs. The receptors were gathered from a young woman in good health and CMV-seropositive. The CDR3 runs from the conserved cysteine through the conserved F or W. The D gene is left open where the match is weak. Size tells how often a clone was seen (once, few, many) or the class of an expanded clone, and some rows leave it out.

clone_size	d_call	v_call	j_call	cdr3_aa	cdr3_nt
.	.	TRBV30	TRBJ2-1	CAYLGGYNEQFF	TGTGCCTACTTAGGAGGCTACAATGAGCAGTTCTTC
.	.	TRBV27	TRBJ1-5	CASRPGTGEPQHF	TGTGCCAGCAGGCCAGGGACGGGAGAGCCCCAGCATTTT
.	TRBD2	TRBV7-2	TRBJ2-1	CASSPGRGTSLGEQFF	TGTGCCAGCAGCCCCGGGAGGGGGACTAGTTTGGGTGAGCAGTTCTTC
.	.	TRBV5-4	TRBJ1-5	CASSLVPGGQPQHF	TGTGCCAGCAGCTTGGTTCCGGGGGGCCAGCCCCAGCATTTT
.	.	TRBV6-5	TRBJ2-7	CASSYSELGAGEQYF	TGTGCCAGCAGTTACTCGGAATTGGGGGCGGGCGAGCAGTACTTC
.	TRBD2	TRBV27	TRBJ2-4	CASSFRGSGGNIQYF	TGTGCCAGCAGTTTCCGGGGGTCGGGGGGGAACATTCAGTACTTC
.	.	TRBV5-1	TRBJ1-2	CASSWAGIDYGYTF	TGCGCCAGCAGCTGGGCAGGGATTGACTATGGCTACACCTTC
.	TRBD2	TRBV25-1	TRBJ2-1	CASSWTGGTNEQFF	TGTGCCAGCAGCTGGACGGGAGGAACCAATGAGCAGTTCTTC
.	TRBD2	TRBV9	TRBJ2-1	CASSLGTGGYNEQFF	TGTGCCAGCAGCCTCGGGACGGGAGGGTACAATGAGCAGTTCTTC
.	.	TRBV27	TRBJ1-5	CASSLWPLGGGSNQPQHF	TGTGCCAGCAGTTTGTGGCCCCTCGGGGGGGGTAGCAATCAGCCCCAGCATTTT
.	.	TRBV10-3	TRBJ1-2	CAIQGQGYGYTF	TGTGCCATCCAGGGCCAAGGCTATGGCTACACCTTC
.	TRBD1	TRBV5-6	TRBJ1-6	CASSPGDRGGSPLHF	TGTGCCAGCAGCCCAGGGGACAGGGGTGGTTCACCCCTCCACTTT
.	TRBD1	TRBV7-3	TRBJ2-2	CASSTGTGGELFF	TGTGCCAGCAGCACAGGGACAGGGGGGGAGCTGTTTTTT
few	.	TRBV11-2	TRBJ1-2	CASRLTGGRRTNYGYTF	TGTGCCAGCAGACTAACGGGGGGGCGTCGGACTAACTATGGCTACACCTTC
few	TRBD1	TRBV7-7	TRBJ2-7	CASSSDRGYEQYF	TGTGCCAGCAGCTCCGACAGGGGCTACGAGCAGTACTTC
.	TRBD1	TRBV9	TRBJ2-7	CASSAGQALLYEQYF	TGTGCCAGCAGCGCCGGACAGGCCTTACTCTACGAGCAGTACTTC